This TCR beta chain was recorded in a study of shared clonotypes between healthy human individuals. A word on this clone: The antigen is undetermined.

The germline CDR1 and CDR2 sequences are SGHDT and YYEEEE. The CDR3 length is 18 residues. V lost 2 bases and J lost 7, with 28 bases in between. Study-wide results and caveats: Clonotypes not shared had lower generation probabilities than those common to all four donors. Sampling involved blood alone; tissue repertoires likely differ.

At a deep level, the assay was run. Assay used: immunoSEQ multiplex PCR; TCRdb lists only in-frame clones, some missing. Found here are over 400,000 clones, 90% to 97% of them singletons; the top ten hold 0.055% to 0.075%. This receptor was identified in a woman aged 25 to 39 in good health. The chain is built from TRBV5-6 and TRBJ2-7, with D tentatively TRBD1 (6 bases). The sample consisted of naive CD4+ T cells sorted from blood. Subset in this sample: CD45RA+ positively selected. The chain's CDR3 is CASSFTISPGQNSGEQYF. CDR3 bases: TGTGCCAGCAGCTTTACCATCTCCCCCGGACAGAACTCGGGGGAGCAGTACTTC.